The 21 T cell receptor beta chains presented below share a single source sample, sequenced in a study of PD-L1 blockade in urothelial cancer. TCRdb's copy holds only in-frame clones and misses some; the assay was immunoSEQ multiplex PCR. The sample holds about 37,000 clones, about four fifths seen once. The starting material was PBMCs, obtained around atezolizumab (anti-PD-L1) treatment. Every receptor here comes from a man between 60 and 75 years old with urothelial cancer.

The chain couples TRBV7-9 to TRBJ1-4; TRBD1 is a possible D gene (6 bases). V lost 4 bases, J lost 7 bases, and 22 bases lay in between. The CDR3 is 17 residues long. Germline V gene lookup returns CDR1 SEHNR and CDR2 FQNEAQ (reference sequence). The CDR3 nucleotides read TGTGCCAGCAGCTCGCCCTTAACAGGGCTCGAGGGTGAAAAACTGTTTTTT. It is translated as CASSSPLTGLEGEKLFF.

This clone showed up just a few times. The chain combines TRBV5-1 with TRBJ1-2, with a tentative D call TRBD1 (6 bases). From germline, CDR1 is SGHRS and CDR2 YFSETQ. CDR3 length: 14 residues. Trimming left V 0 bases short and J 4 bases short, with 10 bases between. As DNA, the CDR3 is TGCGCCAGCAGCTTGGATGGGGGGGCCTATGGCTACACCTTC. Translated: CASSLDGGAYGYTF.

This clone was seen a handful of times. V usage is TRBV6-5 and J usage is TRBJ2-5; TRBD2 is a possible D gene (6 bases). CDR3 length: 13 amino acids. V was cut by 5 bases and J by 2 bases, with 9 bases left in between. Germline CDR1 MNHEY, CDR2 SVGAGI. CDR3 protein: CASSATRQETQYF. DNA of the CDR3: TGTGCCAGCAGTGCGACTAGGCAAGAGACCCAGTACTTC.

V and J are TRBV10-2 and TRBJ2-2, with TRBD1 identical over 7 bases. This CDR3 is built from 15 residues. The germline V gene has CDR1 WSHSY and CDR2 SAAADI. V shed 2 bases, J shed 7 bases, and the junction held 7 bases outside the gene matches. CDR3 bases: TGCGCCAGCAGTGAGCAGGGGGTCATGAGCGGGGAGCTGTTTTTT. It translates to CASSEQGVMSGELFF.

V usage is TRBV14 and J usage is TRBJ2-1, with D possibly TRBD1 on 5 matching bases. Looked up from germline, CDR1 is SGHDN and CDR2 is FVKESK. V lost 5 bases, J lost 4 bases, and 9 bases lay in between. The CDR3 is made up of 13 amino acids. The CDR3 nucleotides are TGTGCCAGCAGCACACAGGTGTACAATGAGCAGTTCTTC. This encodes CASSTQVYNEQFF.

The rearrangement links TRBV27 to TRBJ2-6; the D gene is possibly TRBD2 (6 bases). This CDR3 is 15 amino acids long. Germline V gene data show CDR1 as MNHEY and CDR2 as SMNVEV (reference sequence). V was clipped by 5 bases and J by 8 bases, with 16 bases between them. The CDR3 spells CASSPNEGRTNVLTF. The CDR3 nucleotides read TGTGCCAGCAGTCCAAACGAGGGGAGGACCAACGTCCTGACTTTC.

V and J are TRBV29-1 and TRBJ2-7; tentatively, D is TRBD1 (6 bases). Looked up from germline, CDR1 is SQVTM and CDR2 is ANQGSEA. This CDR3 has 12 amino acids. Trimming took off 3 bases at V and 5 bases at J, with 11 bases between the two ends. The CDR3 spells CSVDTGSHEQYF. The DNA of the CDR3 is TGCAGCGTTGATACAGGGTCCCACGAGCAGTACTTC.

This chain connects TRBV2 to TRBJ1-2; 11 bases match TRBD1. Germline V gene data show CDR1 as SNHLY and CDR2 as FYNNEI. The CDR3 has 14 amino acids. J lost 5 bases, V lost 8 bases, and 7 bases had no gene match. The DNA for the CDR3 is TGTGCCAGCGTCGGGACAGGGGGTAGTTATGGCTACACCTTC. Protein product: CASVGTGGSYGYTF. Combining the CDR3 with reference TRBV2 and TRBJ1-2 gives the whole variable domain EPEVTQTPSHQVTQMGQEVILRCVPISNHLYFYWYRQILGQKVEFLVSFYNNEISEKSEIFDDQFSVERPDGSNFTLKIRSTKLEDSAMYFCASVGTGGSYGYTFGSGTRLTVV.

A note on this clone: A far more abundant clone sits one base away, making this likely a read error. This chain connects TRBV11-3 to TRBJ2-7; D remains ambiguous. CDR1 is SGHNT, CDR2 YENEEA, per germline. The CDR3 consists of 12 residues. V lost 3 bases, J lost 4 bases, and 7 bases lay in between. CDR3 amino acids: CASSLISYEQYF. CDR3 DNA sequence: TGTGCCAGCAGCTTGATCAGTTACGAGCAGTACTTC.

Only a few counts were recorded for this clone. The chain combines TRBV11-2 with TRBJ2-2; D is undetermined. Trimming stripped 1 base from V and 1 base from J, with 4 bases between. The CDR3 loop spans 14 amino acids. Germline V gene data show CDR1 as SGHAT and CDR2 as FQNNGV. DNA for the CDR3: TGTGCCAGCAGCTTAGGGCAGAACACCGGGGAGCTGTTTTTT. It is translated as CASSLGQNTGELFF.

The chain has TRBV6-1 and TRBJ2-2; possibly TRBD2 for D (5 bases). The CDR3 has 16 residues. Trimming removed 2 bases at V and 1 base at J, with 11 bases between. Germline V gene sequence: CDR1 MNHNS, CDR2 SASEGT. CDR3 protein: CASSEFWGVNTGELFF. CDR3 coding DNA: TGTGCCAGCAGTGAATTCTGGGGAGTGAACACCGGGGAGCTGTTTTTT.

The genes are TRBV4-2 and TRBJ2-3; D might be TRBD2 (6 bases). This CDR3 contains 18 residues. Per the germline V gene, CDR1 is LGHNA and CDR2 is YNFKEQ. V was pared by 3 bases and J by 3 bases, with 22 bases between. The CDR3: CASSHLPQLGGETDTQYF. The CDR3 coding sequence is TGTGCCAGCAGCCACCTTCCCCAACTAGGCGGGGAAACAGATACGCAGTATTTT.

The gene calls are TRBV6-6 and TRBJ2-1; 8 nucleotides line up with TRBD2. CDR1 is MNHNY and CDR2 is SVGAGI in the germline V gene (reference sequence). This CDR3 is built from 16 residues. V trimming: 6 bases; J trimming: 0 bases; junction bases outside the gene matches: 7. CDR3 coding DNA: TGTGCCAGCAGAGACACTAGCGGAGGCTCCTACAATGAGCAGTTCTTC. This gives the protein CASRDTSGGSYNEQFF.

As concerns this clone: The sample contains more than one DNA sequence encoding this CDR3. V is TRBV5-6 and J is TRBJ2-7, with TRBD1 identical over 7 bases. Trimming at V came to 0 bases and at J to 3 bases, leaving 3 bases not matched to a gene. Per germline, CDR1 SGHDT and CDR2 YYEEEE. The CDR3 extends over 14 amino acids. The CDR3 region is CASSLGTGLYEQYF. The CDR3, as DNA: TGTGCCAGCAGCTTGGGGACAGGACTCTACGAGCAGTACTTC. Full variable domain (missing parts from reference TRBV5-6 and TRBJ2-7): DAGVTQSPTHLIKTRGQQVTLRCSPKSGHDTVSWYQQALGQGPQFIFQYYEEEERQRGNFPDRFSGHQFPNYSSELNVNALLLGDSALYLCASSLGTGLYEQYFGPGTRLTVT.

The chain carries TRBV6-5 and TRBJ2-7; D possibly corresponds to TRBD2 (7 bases). The V end lost 4 bases, the J end lost 6 bases, and 10 bases lay between the germline ends. The CDR3 is made up of 12 amino acids. Germline CDR1 and CDR2: MNHEY and SVGAGI. CDR3 bases: TGTGCCAGCAGTTGGGGGGGCAGCGAGCAGTACTTC. Translating gives CASSWGGSEQYF.

The genes are TRBV6-1 and TRBJ1-1, with D perhaps TRBD1 (5 bases). This CDR3 has 15 residues. Trimming removed 6 bases at V and 3 bases at J, with 17 bases between. The germline gives CDR1 MNHNS, CDR2 SASEGT. DNA of the CDR3: TGTGCCAGCAGCTGGGGGGTTGGGGAGGACACTGAAGCTTTCTTT. Its protein product is CASSWGVGEDTEAFF.

This sequence joins TRBV6-8 and TRBJ2-7; D might be TRBD1 (6 bases). The CDR3 consists of 17 residues. In germline, CDR1 is MNHGY, CDR2 SAAAGT. Between the trimmed V and J ends, which lost 0 bases and 4 bases, there was a span of 19 bases. The CDR3: CASSYSITGLVLYEQYF. The CDR3, as DNA: TGTGCCAGCAGTTACTCGATAACAGGGCTGGTTCTATACGAGCAGTACTTC.

The chain joins TRBV5-6 to TRBJ2-7, with no clear D. The V end was cut by 4 bases, the J end by 0 bases, with 17 bases between. Germline V gene sequence: CDR1 SGHDT, CDR2 YYEEEE. The CDR3 runs to 16 residues. The DNA of the CDR3 is TGTGCCAGCAGCACCGTCGAGGTTGGAAGCTCCTACGAGCAGTACTTC. This sequence encodes CASSTVEVGSSYEQYF.

The rearrangement uses TRBV6-1 and TRBJ2-3, with 12 bases lining up with TRBD1. V was pared by 8 bases and J by 6 bases, with 3 bases of the junction left unmatched. Germline values: CDR1 MNHNS, CDR2 SASEGT. The CDR3 is made up of 13 amino acids. CDR3 region: CASRDRGQDTQYF. The CDR3 DNA follows: TGTGCCAGCCGGGACAGGGGGCAGGATACGCAGTATTTT.

The chain combines TRBV28 with TRBJ1-4; D uncertain. V lost 7 bases and J 0 bases, leaving 9 bases between the germline ends. The CDR3 sequence is 14 residues long. CDR1 is MDHEN and CDR2 is SYDVKM in the germline V gene. The CDR3 nucleotides are TGTGCCAGCAATCTACGGGCAACTAATGAAAAACTGTTTTTT. Translating gives CASNLRATNEKLFF.

The genes are TRBV2 and TRBJ2-3; 9 nucleotides match TRBD1. The germline CDR1 and CDR2 sequences are SNHLY and FYNNEI. J was trimmed by 1 base and V by 2 bases; bases with no gene match: 10. The CDR3 runs 18 residues. The CDR3 DNA reads TGTGCCAGCAGTGAATATTGGACAGGGGTTTGGGGCACAGATACGCAGTATTTT. Translated: CASSEYWTGVWGTDTQYF.